What follows are 27 T cell receptor beta chains derived from one specimen sequenced in a study of CD8 T cells in ankylosing spondylitis. One entry per CDR3 protein results from TCRdb running MiXCR on the 5' RACE reads. The sample yields around 120,000 distinct CDR3 sequences, approximately 10% seen once. The sample consisted of blood, either unsorted or a sorted T cell fraction (not recorded which). These receptor sequences come from a male donor with ankylosing spondylitis or in good health (not recorded which).

This clonotype was counted at least ten times. The chain combines TRBV19 with TRBJ2-7; 12 bases align to TRBD1. Per the germline V gene, CDR1 is LNHDA and CDR2 is SQIVND (reference sequence). V shed 8 bases and J 6 bases; nucleotides not matched to a gene: 14. CDR3 length equals 16 residues. DNA of the CDR3: TGTGCCAGTCTCTCGTCGGGGGACAGGGGGCTCAGCGAGCAGTACTTC. Its translation: CASLSSGDRGLSEQYF.

At least ten counts were recorded for this clonotype. The chain is built from TRBV27 and TRBJ2-7, with D hard to call. CDR1 and CDR2 from the germline V gene are MNHEY and SMNVEV (reference sequence). The CDR3 totals 14 residues. Deletions cut 5 bases from V and 3 bases from J, with 14 bases between. CDR3 nucleotide sequence: TGTGCCAGCAGTCTCGCCACCGACGGCTACGAGCAGTACTTC. This encodes CASSLATDGYEQYF.

This clonotype was seen a few times. Written as DNA, the CDR3 is TGCAGCGTTGATGTGGGAAATGGGGAGACCCAGTACTTC. Amino acids: CSVDVGNGETQYF. The chain recombines TRBV29-1 with TRBJ2-5, with unresolved D. CDR1 is SQVTM, CDR2 ANQGSEA, per germline. V gave up 3 bases and J gave up 5 bases, with 13 bases separating them. CDR3 size: 13 residues.

This clonotype has more than one count but fewer than ten. The rearrangement joins TRBV27 to TRBJ2-7; TRBD2 might be the D (6 bases). The CDR3 runs 15 residues. Deletions cut 6 bases from V and 2 bases from J, with 17 bases between. Germline V gene data show CDR1 as MNHEY and CDR2 as SMNVEV (reference sequence). CDR3 in DNA: TGTGCCAGCAGAGGTTTGTCATCGGGGGCCTACGAGCAGTACTTC. Its protein product is CASRGLSSGAYEQYF.

This clonotype was found many times. J is TRBJ2-3 and V is TRBV20-1; 9 nucleotides agree with TRBD1. The CDR3 is 16 residues long. Germline V CDR1 and CDR2: DFQATT, SNEGSKA (reference sequence). J gave up 3 bases and V 4 bases, and 11 bases lay outside the gene matches. The CDR3 DNA is TGCAGTGCTAAAGTTACCGGGACAGGGTCAACAGATACGCAGTATTTT. It translates to CSAKVTGTGSTDTQYF.

The V gene is TRBV12-3 or TRBV12-4, the J gene TRBJ1-3; unclear D gene. There are 12 residues in the CDR3. The V end was cut by 2 bases, the J end by 4 bases, with 3 bases between. CDR3 loop: CASSLNGNTIYF. The CDR3 DNA reads TGTGCCAGCAGTTTAAACGGAAACACCATATATTTT.

This clonotype appeared a few times. A junction boundary mismatches the germline segment, possibly from a read error. J is TRBJ1-4 and V is TRBV11-2; tentatively, D is TRBD1 (6 bases). CDR3 length equals 19 residues. Germline CDR1 and CDR2: SGHAT and FQNNGV. CDR3 region: CASSLDRQAIIATNEKLFF. CDR3 nucleotides: TGTGCCAGTAGCTTAGACCGACAGGCGATCATTGCAACTAATGAAAAACTGTTTTTT.

Many counts were recorded for this clonotype. V usage is TRBV5-6 and J usage is TRBJ2-1; TRBD1 aligns across 7 bases. The CDR3 is made up of 13 amino acids. V dropped 3 bases and J dropped 6; count of bases not matched to a gene: 3. Germline-derived CDR1 and CDR2 are SGHDT and YYEEEE. In DNA, the CDR3 is TGTGCCAGCAGCTCGGACAGGTCCAATGAGCAGTTCTTC. Translating it yields CASSSDRSNEQFF.

This clonotype was recorded many times. The chain is built from TRBV7-9 and TRBJ2-3; D call uncertain. Trimming pared 1 base from V and 0 bases from J, leaving 14 bases between. Looked up from germline, CDR1 is SEHNR and CDR2 is FQNEAQ (reference sequence). This CDR3 has 17 residues. The CDR3 bases are TGTGCCAGCAGCTTAGTCGATACGGGTGCTAGCACAGATACGCAGTATTTT. Residues: CASSLVDTGASTDTQYF.

The rearrangement uses TRBV7-3 and TRBJ2-5; D unresolved. The CDR3 loop spans 15 amino acids. Germline CDR1 is SGHTA and CDR2 is FQGTGA. V lost 1 base and J lost 3, with 12 bases in between. In DNA form, the CDR3 reads TGTGCCAGCAGCTTAAGTATCAGGAAGGAAGAGACCCAGTACTTC. Translation gives CASSLSIRKEETQYF.

Points on this clonotype: At one boundary the junction diverges from the germline segment, which might be a read error. V gene TRBV3-1 combines with J gene TRBJ2-4; D uncertain. This CDR3 has 16 residues. CDR1 is LGHDT, CDR2 YNNKEL, per germline (reference sequence). The CDR3 sequence: CASSQGSKTQKNSQYF. CDR3 in DNA: TGTGCCAGCAGCCAAGGATCCAAGACCCAAAAAAACAGTCAGTACTTC.

The DNA for the CDR3 is TGTGCCAGCAGTCCCGACAGCGGCGAAAAACTGTTTTTT. Encoded protein: CASSPDSGEKLFF. The chain links TRBV7-2 to TRBJ1-4; a possible D gene is TRBD1 (5 bases). The germline CDR1 and CDR2 sequences are SGHTA and FQGNSA. CDR3 length: 13 amino acids. Trimming took off 6 bases at V and 8 bases at J, with 13 bases between the two ends.

In this sample, this clonotype turned up a few times. The chain uses TRBV29-1 and TRBJ2-5; D is undetermined. The CDR3 sequence is 12 residues long. Germline CDR1 SQVTM, CDR2 ANQGSEA. The V and J ends lost 2 bases and 9 bases respectively, with 13 bases between them. The CDR3 is CSVETDLRAQYF. For the CDR3, the DNA is TGCAGCGTTGAAACCGACCTAAGGGCCCAGTACTTC. Drawing the rest from reference TRBV29-1 and TRBJ2-5, the complete variable domain is SAVISQKPSRDICQRGTSLTIQCQVDSQVTMMFWYRQQPGQSLTLIATANQGSEATYESGFVIDKFPISRPNLTFSTLTVSNMSPEDSSIYLCSVETDLRAQYFGPGTRLLVL.

This clonotype was recorded many times. The chain joins TRBV5-1 to TRBJ2-7; the match to TRBD1 covers 8 bases. Looked up from germline, CDR1 is SGHRS and CDR2 is YFSETQ. V shed 2 bases and J 0 bases; nucleotides not matched to a gene: 1. CDR3 size: 14 residues. As DNA, the CDR3 is TGCGCCAGCAGCTTTGACAGGGGCTCCTACGAGCAGTACTTC. Amino acid sequence: CASSFDRGSYEQYF.

This clonotype was counted many times. The V gene is TRBV5-1, the J gene TRBJ1-6; no clear D. CDR1 and CDR2 from the germline V gene are SGHRS and YFSETQ. Between the trimmed V and J ends, which lost 1 base and 9 bases, there was a span of 8 bases. This CDR3 region has 13 residues. CDR3 in amino acids: CASSLSQSSPLHF. The CDR3 DNA reads TGCGCCAGCAGCTTGTCCCAGTCTTCACCCCTCCACTTT.

In this sample, this clonotype turned up a few times. The chain joins TRBV6-1 to TRBJ1-5; unclear D gene. This CDR3 comprises 13 residues. V was clipped by 6 bases and J by 4 bases, with 10 bases between them. Germline V lookup: CDR1 MNHNS, CDR2 SASEGT. CDR3: CASRNGLNQPQHF. CDR3 nucleotides: TGTGCCAGCAGAAACGGACTGAATCAGCCCCAGCATTTT.

In its sample, this clonotype was seen many times. V usage is TRBV9 and J usage is TRBJ2-3; D ambiguous. The CDR3 is 15 residues long. Per germline, CDR1 SGDLS and CDR2 YYNGEE. Trimming cost V 0 bases and J 0 bases, with 8 bases left between them. CDR3 DNA: TGTGCCAGCAGCGTAGGAGACCGTAGCACAGATACGCAGTATTTT. Encoded protein: CASSVGDRSTDTQYF.

This clonotype showed up many times. The rearrangement joins TRBV2 to TRBJ1-2, with unresolved D. V lost 7 bases to trimming and J lost 2 bases, with 11 bases between them. Germline V gives CDR1 SNHLY, CDR2 FYNNEI. The CDR3 extends over 13 amino acids. The CDR3 DNA follows: TGTGCCAGCACCCAGAGCTCCAACTATGGCTACACCTTC. Translating gives CASTQSSNYGYTF. Full variable domain (missing parts from reference TRBV2 and TRBJ1-2): EPEVTQTPSHQVTQMGQEVILRCVPISNHLYFYWYRQILGQKVEFLVSFYNNEISEKSEIFDDQFSVERPDGSNFTLKIRSTKLEDSAMYFCASTQSSNYGYTFGSGTRLTVV.

This clonotype was observed at least ten times. The rearrangement joins TRBV2 to TRBJ1-6; D unresolved. Trimming took 5 bases from V and 14 from J, leaving 13 bases between them. The CDR3 is made up of 12 amino acids. Germline assignment: CDR1 SNHLY and CDR2 FYNNEI. The CDR3 is CASSNAVLALHF. Here the CDR3 DNA reads TGTGCCAGCAGTAACGCCGTTTTGGCCCTCCACTTT.

The CDR3 loop reads CSPLSRVTGANVLTF. Here the CDR3 DNA reads TGCAGCCCTCTCTCGCGGGTGACTGGGGCCAACGTCCTGACTTTC. This chain links TRBV29-1 with TRBJ2-6; D is perhaps TRBD2 (5 bases). V was cut by 8 bases and J by 2 bases, with 16 bases left in between. Per germline, CDR1 SQVTM and CDR2 ANQGSEA. The CDR3 extends over 15 amino acids.

The sample holds a few counts of this clonotype. The chain combines TRBV6-2 or TRBV6-3 with TRBJ1-5; 8 bases line up with TRBD1. Germline assignment: CDR1 MNHEY and CDR2 SVGEGT. CDR3 length: 14 amino acids. Germline trimming cut 7 bases from V and 4 bases from J; bases unmatched to any gene: 6. In nucleotides, the CDR3 is TGTGCCAGCACCAAGACAGGGGCGAATCAGCCCCAGCATTTT. Its translation is CASTKTGANQPQHF.

Many counts were recorded for this clonotype. The J gene is TRBJ2-7, the V gene TRBV12-3 or TRBV12-4; maybe TRBD2 (5 bases). Trimming took 6 bases from V and 5 from J, leaving 14 bases between them. This CDR3 has 13 residues. This CDR3 reads CASRLAGSNEQYF. The CDR3 region has the DNA TGTGCCAGCAGACTGGCGGGTTCCAACGAGCAGTACTTC.

In its sample, this clonotype was seen many times. This rearrangement joins TRBV4-1 to TRBJ2-4; the match to TRBD2 covers 7 bases. After removal of 1 base from V and 8 bases from J, the junction contained 8 bases not matched to a gene. Germline loops: CDR1 MGHRA, CDR2 YSYEKL. This CDR3 is 15 amino acids long. The CDR3 nucleotides read TGCGCCAGCAGCCAAGTACCCGGACTAGTTGACATTCAGTACTTC. It codes for CASSQVPGLVDIQYF.

This clonotype was seen a handful of times. The chain links TRBV7-9 to TRBJ2-5, with TRBD2 matching 9 bases. V lost 3 bases, J lost 5 bases, and 4 bases stayed unmatched. CDR3 length: 14 amino acids. Germline values: CDR1 SEHNR, CDR2 FQNEAQ (reference sequence). The CDR3 DNA reads TGTGCCAGCAGCTTTGGAGCGGGAGGCGAGACCCAGTACTTC. Protein product: CASSFGAGGETQYF.

This clonotype was detected ten times or more. The gene calls are TRBV24-1 and TRBJ2-1; 14 bases agree with TRBD2. Germline V gene sequence: CDR1 KGHDR, CDR2 SFDVKD. The CDR3 covers 16 residues. V lost 7 bases, J lost 5 bases, and 6 bases stayed unmatched. As DNA, the CDR3 is TGTGCCACCAGCGATCCGGGACTAGCGGGAGACAATGAGCAGTTCTTC. This translates into CATSDPGLAGDNEQFF.

This clonotype was observed a few times. This chain joins TRBV7-7 and TRBJ2-1; the match to TRBD2 covers 9 bases. CDR1 is SSHAT and CDR2 is FNYEAQ in the germline V gene (reference sequence). The CDR3 length is 13 residues. The V segment lost 5 bases and the J segment 10 bases; nucleotides outside the gene matches: 6. Here the CDR3 DNA reads TGTGCCAGCAGCGTCGGACTAGCGCAGGAGCAGTTCTTC. This encodes CASSVGLAQEQFF.

The gene calls are TRBV7-3 and TRBJ2-1; D is perhaps TRBD2 (6 bases). V was pared by 3 bases and J by 9 bases, with 15 bases between. In germline, CDR1 is SGHTA, CDR2 FQGTGA. The CDR3 has 14 amino acids. The CDR3 sequence: CASSFTSRGGEQFF. The CDR3 coding sequence is TGTGCCAGCAGCTTTACTAGCCGGGGAGGTGAGCAGTTCTTC.